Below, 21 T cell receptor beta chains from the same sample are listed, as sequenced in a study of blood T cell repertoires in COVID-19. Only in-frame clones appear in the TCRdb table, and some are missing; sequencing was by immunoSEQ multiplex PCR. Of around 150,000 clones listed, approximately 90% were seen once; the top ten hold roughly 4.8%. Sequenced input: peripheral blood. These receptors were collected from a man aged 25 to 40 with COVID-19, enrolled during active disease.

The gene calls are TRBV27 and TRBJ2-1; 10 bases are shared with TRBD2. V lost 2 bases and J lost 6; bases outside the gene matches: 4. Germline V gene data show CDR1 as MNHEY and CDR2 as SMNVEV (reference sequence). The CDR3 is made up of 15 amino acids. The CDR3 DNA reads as TGTGCCAGCAGTTTAGCCAGCGGGGGGGCCAATGAGCAGTTCTTC. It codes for CASSLASGGANEQFF.

The CDR3: CASSLTSGSSYEQYF. The CDR3 nucleotides are TGTGCCAGCAGCTTGACTAGCGGGAGCTCCTACGAGCAGTACTTC. The genes are TRBV7-2 and TRBJ2-7; 12 nucleotides match TRBD2. This CDR3 contains 15 residues. Germline V gene sequence: CDR1 SGHTA, CDR2 FQGNSA. Unmatched junction bases numbered 0, after V lost 3 bases and J lost 0 bases.

CDR3 DNA: TGTGCCAGCATCAGGACAGGGGGCGGTGAAGCTTTCTTT. Translation: CASIRTGGGEAFF. The chain uses TRBV6-5 and TRBJ1-1, with 11 bases fitting TRBD1. Germline loops: CDR1 MNHEY, CDR2 SVGAGI. Unmatched junction bases numbered 5, after V lost 7 bases and J lost 7 bases. This CDR3 has 13 amino acids.

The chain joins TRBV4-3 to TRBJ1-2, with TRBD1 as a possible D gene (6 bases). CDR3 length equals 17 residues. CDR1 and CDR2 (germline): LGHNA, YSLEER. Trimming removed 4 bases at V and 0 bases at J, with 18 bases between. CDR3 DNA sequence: TGCGCCAGCAGCCTCAGGACAGCCGCAGCCTCTAACTATGGCTACACCTTC. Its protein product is CASSLRTAAASNYGYTF.

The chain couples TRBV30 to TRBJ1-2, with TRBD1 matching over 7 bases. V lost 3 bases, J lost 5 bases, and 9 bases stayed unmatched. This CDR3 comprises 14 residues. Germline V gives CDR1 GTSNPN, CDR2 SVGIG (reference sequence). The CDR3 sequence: CAWRSTGLGYGYTF. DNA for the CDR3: TGTGCCTGGAGGTCGACAGGGTTGGGATATGGCTACACCTTC.

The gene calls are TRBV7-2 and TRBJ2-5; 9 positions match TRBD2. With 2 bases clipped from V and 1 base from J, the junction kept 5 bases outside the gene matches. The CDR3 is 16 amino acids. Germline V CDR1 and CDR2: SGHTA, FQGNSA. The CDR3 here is CASSLRLAGTQETQYF. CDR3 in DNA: TGTGCCAGCAGCTTAAGGCTAGCGGGGACCCAAGAGACCCAGTACTTC.

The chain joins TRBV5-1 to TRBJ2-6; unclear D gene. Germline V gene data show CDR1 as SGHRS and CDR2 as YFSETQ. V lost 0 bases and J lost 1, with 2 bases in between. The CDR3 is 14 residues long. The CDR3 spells CASSLASGANVLTF. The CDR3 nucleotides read TGCGCCAGCAGCTTGGCGTCTGGGGCCAACGTCCTGACTTTC.

The DNA for the CDR3 is TGTGCCAGCAGCCTTGGTAGGGGCTACTATGGCTACACCTTC. Translated: CASSLGRGYYGYTF. The chain recombines TRBV6-5 with TRBJ1-2; maybe TRBD1 (5 bases). Germline V gene sequence: CDR1 MNHEY, CDR2 SVGAGI. V was shortened by 6 bases and J by 3 bases, with 14 bases between the two germline ends. The CDR3 loop spans 14 amino acids.

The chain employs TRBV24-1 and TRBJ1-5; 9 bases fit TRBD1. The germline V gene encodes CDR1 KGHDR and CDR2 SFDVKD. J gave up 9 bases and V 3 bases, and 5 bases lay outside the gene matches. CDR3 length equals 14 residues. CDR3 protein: CATSDMGQGGPQHF. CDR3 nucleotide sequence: TGTGCCACCAGTGATATGGGACAGGGAGGGCCCCAGCATTTT.

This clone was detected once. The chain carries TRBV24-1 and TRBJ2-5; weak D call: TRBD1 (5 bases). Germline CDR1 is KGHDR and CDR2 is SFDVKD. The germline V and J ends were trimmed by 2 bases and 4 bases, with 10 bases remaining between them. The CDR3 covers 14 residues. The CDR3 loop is CATSDSRQLETQYF. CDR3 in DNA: TGTGCCACCAGTGATTCGAGACAGTTAGAGACCCAGTACTTC.

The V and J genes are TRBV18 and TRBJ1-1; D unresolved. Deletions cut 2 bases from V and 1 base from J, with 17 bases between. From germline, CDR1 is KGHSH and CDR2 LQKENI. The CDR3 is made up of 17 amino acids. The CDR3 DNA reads TGTGCCAGCTCACCAGCGGTTAGGCCTCCGGGGAACACTGAAGCTTTCTTT. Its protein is CASSPAVRPPGNTEAFF.

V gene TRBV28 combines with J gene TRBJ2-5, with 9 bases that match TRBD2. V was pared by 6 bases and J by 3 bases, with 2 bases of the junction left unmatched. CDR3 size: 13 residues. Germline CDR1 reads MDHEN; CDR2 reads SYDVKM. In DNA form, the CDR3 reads TGTGCCAGCAGCCTAGCGGGGAAAGAGACCCAGTACTTC. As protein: CASSLAGKETQYF.

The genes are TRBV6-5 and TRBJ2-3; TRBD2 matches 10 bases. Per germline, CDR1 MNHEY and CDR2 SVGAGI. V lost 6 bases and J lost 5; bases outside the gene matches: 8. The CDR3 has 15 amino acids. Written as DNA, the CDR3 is TGTGCCAGCAGCCACAGCGGGAGGGCCATAGATACGCAGTATTTT. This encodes CASSHSGRAIDTQYF.

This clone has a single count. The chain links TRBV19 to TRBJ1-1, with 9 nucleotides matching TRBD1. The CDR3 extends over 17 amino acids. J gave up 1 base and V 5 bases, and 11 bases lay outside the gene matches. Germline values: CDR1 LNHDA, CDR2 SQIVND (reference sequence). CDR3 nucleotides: TGTGCCAGTAGTCTGGGACAGGGAATGGCATCGAACACTGAAGCTTTCTTT. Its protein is CASSLGQGMASNTEAFF.

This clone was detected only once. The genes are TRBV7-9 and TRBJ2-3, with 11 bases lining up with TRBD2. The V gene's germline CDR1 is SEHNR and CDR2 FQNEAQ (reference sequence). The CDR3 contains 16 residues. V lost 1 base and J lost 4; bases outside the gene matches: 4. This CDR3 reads CASSLGTSGSADTQYF. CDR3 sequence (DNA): TGTGCCAGCAGCTTAGGAACTAGCGGGAGCGCAGATACGCAGTATTTT.

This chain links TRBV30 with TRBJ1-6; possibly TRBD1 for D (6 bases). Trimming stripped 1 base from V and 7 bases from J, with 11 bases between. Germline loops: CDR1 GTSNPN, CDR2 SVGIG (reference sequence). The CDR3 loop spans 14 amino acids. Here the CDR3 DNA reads TGTGCCTGGAGTGACGGGACACTCAATTCACCCCTCCACTTT. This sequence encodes CAWSDGTLNSPLHF.

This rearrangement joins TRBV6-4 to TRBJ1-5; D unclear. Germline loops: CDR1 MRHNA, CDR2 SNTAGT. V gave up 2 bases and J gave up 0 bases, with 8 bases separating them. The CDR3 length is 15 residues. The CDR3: CASSDRTYSNQPQHF. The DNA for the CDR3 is TGTGCCAGCAGTGACAGAACCTATAGCAATCAGCCCCAGCATTTT.

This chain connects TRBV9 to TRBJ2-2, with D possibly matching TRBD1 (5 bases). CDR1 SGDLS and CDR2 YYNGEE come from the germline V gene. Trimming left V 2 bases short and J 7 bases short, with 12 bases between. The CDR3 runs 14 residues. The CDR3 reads CASSVRQGLGELFF. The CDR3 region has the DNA TGTGCCAGCAGCGTGCGGCAGGGTCTCGGGGAGCTGTTTTTT.

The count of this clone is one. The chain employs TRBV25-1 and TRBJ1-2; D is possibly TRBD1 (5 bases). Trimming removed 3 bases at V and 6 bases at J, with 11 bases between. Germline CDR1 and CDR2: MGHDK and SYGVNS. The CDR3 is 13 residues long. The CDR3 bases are TGTGCCAGCAGTGAGACGGGCAGGGATGGCTACACCTTC. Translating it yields CASSETGRDGYTF.

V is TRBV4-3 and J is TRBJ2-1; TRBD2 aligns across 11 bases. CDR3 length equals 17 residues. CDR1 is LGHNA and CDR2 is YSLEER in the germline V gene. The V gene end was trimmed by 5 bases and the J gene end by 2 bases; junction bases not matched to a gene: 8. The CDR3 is CASSTLAGVNPYNEQFF. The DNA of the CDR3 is TGCGCCAGCAGCACACTAGCGGGAGTGAACCCCTACAATGAGCAGTTCTTC.

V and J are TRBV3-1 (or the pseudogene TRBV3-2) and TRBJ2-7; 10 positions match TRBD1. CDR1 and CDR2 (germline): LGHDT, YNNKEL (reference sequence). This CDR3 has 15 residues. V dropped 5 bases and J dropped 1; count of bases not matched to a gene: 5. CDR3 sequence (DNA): TGTGCCAGCAGCTTCCGACAGGGGGCATCCTACGAGCAGTACTTC. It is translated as CASSFRQGASYEQYF.